The 28 T cell receptor beta chains listed next were all sequenced from one sample in a study of beta chain features in type 1 diabetes. Study results and caveats: Moderately but significantly shorter TCRB CDR3s were found in Type 1 diabetes patients in all four CD4+ subsets.

TCRB transcripts that were expressed got sequenced, as all of the isolated RNA had been reverse transcribed. TCRdb's copy holds only in-frame clones and misses some; the assay was immunoSEQ multiplex PCR. The top ten hold more than 0.1% of the sample, which has around 600,000 clones, around 12% seen once. Their antigens are not known. The sequencing input was naive CD4+ T cells from blood. Every receptor here comes from a man between 25 and 39 years old with type 1 diabetes.

This clone was seen more than once but under ten times. The chain joins TRBV7-9 to TRBJ1-1; D perhaps matches TRBD1 (5 bases). The germline V gene encodes CDR1 SEHNR and CDR2 FQNEAQ (reference sequence). V lost 5 bases and J lost 5, with 12 bases in between. The CDR3 is 13 amino acids. CDR3 DNA: TGTGCCAGCAGCATAGGGACGGGAACTGAAGCTTTCTTT. It translates to CASSIGTGTEAFF.

The V call is TRBV28, the J call TRBJ1-2; D might be TRBD1 (6 bases). CDR3 length: 11 residues. Trimming stripped 11 bases from V and 2 bases from J, with 9 bases between. Germline CDR1 and CDR2: MDHEN and SYDVKM. The CDR3 DNA reads as TGTGCCGCTCAGGGGAACTATGGCTACACCTTC. It specifies CAAQGNYGYTF.

This chain joins TRBV6-6 and TRBJ2-4, with D possibly matching TRBD1 (6 bases). This CDR3 has 15 amino acids. Deletions cut 5 bases from V and 1 base from J, with 12 bases between. Per the germline V gene, CDR1 is MNHNY and CDR2 is SVGAGI (reference sequence). The CDR3 loop is CASSPDRRAKNIQYF. The CDR3 DNA is TGTGCCAGCAGTCCCGACAGGAGGGCCAAAAACATTCAGTACTTC.

V gene TRBV11-3 combines with J gene TRBJ1-1, with 9 bases lining up with TRBD1. Germline CDR1 SGHNT, CDR2 YENEEA. The V segment lost 5 bases and the J segment 5 bases; nucleotides outside the gene matches: 9. The CDR3 loop spans 15 amino acids. The CDR3 here is CASSPPGQGITEAFF. CDR3 in DNA: TGTGCCAGCAGCCCCCCGGGACAGGGTATTACTGAAGCTTTCTTT. Full variable domain (outside the CDR3, taken from reference TRBV11-3 and TRBJ1-1): EAGVVQSPRYKIIEKKQPVAFWCNPISGHNTLYWYLQNLGQGPELLIRYENEEAVDDSQLPKDRFSAERLKGVDSTLKIQPAELGDSAVYLCASSPPGQGITEAFFGQGTRLTVV.

This clone was counted only a few times. V is TRBV2 and J is TRBJ2-4; TRBD2 aligns across 11 bases. V was clipped by 3 bases and J by 9 bases; unmatched bases: 7. The CDR3 runs 15 residues. Germline V CDR1 and CDR2: SNHLY, FYNNEI. CDR3 bases: TGTGCCAGCAGTGATTTAGCGGGGGGGCGGAGCATTCAGTACTTC. Translated: CASSDLAGGRSIQYF.

The rearrangement links TRBV5-1 to TRBJ2-3; the match to TRBD2 covers 7 bases. The germline CDR1 and CDR2 sequences are SGHRS and YFSETQ. The CDR3 covers 14 residues. With V trimmed by 5 bases and J by 4 bases, 7 bases remained unmatched. As DNA, the CDR3 is TGCGCCAGCAGAGAGGTGGGAGGGGCAGATACGCAGTATTTT. This encodes CASREVGGADTQYF.

This chain uses TRBV18 with TRBJ1-4, with 7 bases identical to TRBD1. The CDR3 spans 17 residues. V lost 4 bases and J lost 0; bases outside the gene matches: 8. Germline values: CDR1 KGHSH, CDR2 LQKENI. The CDR3, as DNA: TGTGCCAGCTCACACCGGACAGGAGATGCAACTAATGAAAAACTGTTTTTT. This encodes CASSHRTGDATNEKLFF.

The V gene is TRBV2, the J gene TRBJ2-1, with 8 bases identical to TRBD2. CDR1 is SNHLY and CDR2 is FYNNEI in the germline V gene. V lost 2 bases to trimming and J lost 6 bases; unmatched junction nucleotides: 9. The CDR3 totals 16 residues. The CDR3 region has the DNA TGTGCCAGCAGTGAACTCACAGCGGGGGTACCCAATGAGCAGTTCTTC. Protein: CASSELTAGVPNEQFF.

A note on this clone: The junction and the germline gene differ at one end; a read error may be behind it. The chain is built from TRBV2 and TRBJ1-6, with TRBD1 matching over 9 bases. The CDR3 loop spans 16 amino acids. In germline, CDR1 is SNHLY, CDR2 FYNNEI. The CDR3 DNA follows: TGTGCCAGCAGGGAAGGGACAGGGTTTATTTATTCACCCCTCCACTTT. Translation: CASREGTGFIYSPLHF.

A few counts support this clone. V is TRBV19 and J is TRBJ2-7, with TRBD1 identical over 9 bases. After removal of 6 bases from V and 5 bases from J, the junction contained 5 bases not matched to a gene. Per the germline V gene, CDR1 is LNHDA and CDR2 is SQIVND (reference sequence). The length of the CDR3 is 13 residues. Here the CDR3 reads CASSRTGADEQYF. The CDR3 DNA reads TGTGCCAGTAGCAGGACAGGGGCTGACGAGCAGTACTTC.

This clone was detected a few times. This chain links TRBV28 with TRBJ1-4; D gene uncertain. CDR3 size: 13 residues. With 6 bases removed from V and 0 bases from J, the gap between germline ends came to 5 bases. The germline V gene has CDR1 MDHEN and CDR2 SYDVKM. The CDR3 spells CASRGATNEKLFF. DNA for the CDR3: TGTGCCAGCAGGGGCGCAACTAATGAAAAACTGTTTTTT.

In its sample, this clone was seen a few times. The genes are TRBV7-2 and TRBJ2-7; D may be TRBD2 (6 bases). Germline values: CDR1 SGHTA, CDR2 FQGNSA. This CDR3 region has 14 residues. V gave up 5 bases and J gave up 4 bases, with 15 bases separating them. This CDR3 is CASSRSRDSYEQYF. CDR3 coding DNA: TGTGCCAGCAGCCGATCCCGGGACTCGTACGAGCAGTACTTC.

The chain is built from TRBV14 and TRBJ2-2, with D possibly matching TRBD2 (5 bases). V lost 0 bases to trimming and J lost 7 bases, with 18 bases between them. The CDR3 contains 17 residues. Germline V CDR1 and CDR2: SGHDN, FVKESK. CDR3 DNA sequence: TGTGCCAGCAGCCAAGATGGGGTCGGGGTCAGAGGCGGGGAGCTGTTTTTT. Its translation: CASSQDGVGVRGGELFF. The whole variable domain, remainder taken from reference TRBV14 and TRBJ2-2, is EAGVTQFPSHSVIEKGQTVTLRCDPISGHDNLYWYRRVMGKEIKFLLHFVKESKQDESGMPNNRFLAERTGGTYSTLKVQPAELEDSGVYFCASSQDGVGVRGGELFFGEGSRLTVL.

This clone was counted a few times. V is TRBV11-1 and J is TRBJ1-1, with no clear D. Germline V gene lookup returns CDR1 SGHAT and CDR2 FQDESV (reference sequence). V was cut by 1 base and J by 5 bases, with 8 bases left in between. This CDR3 contains 13 residues. CDR3 loop: CASSLGGQTEAFF. Here the CDR3 DNA reads TGTGCCAGCAGCTTAGGCGGCCAAACTGAAGCTTTCTTT.

The table lists this clone with many counts. The chain uses TRBV7-9 and TRBJ2-4; the D is unclear. Germline-derived CDR1 and CDR2 are SEHNR and FQNEAQ (reference sequence). The CDR3 is 13 residues long. V gave up 5 bases and J gave up 7 bases, with 12 bases separating them. The CDR3 protein is CASSPRKENIQYF. The CDR3 DNA is TGTGCCAGCAGCCCAAGGAAGGAGAACATTCAGTACTTC. Full variable domain (missing parts from reference TRBV7-9 and TRBJ2-4): DTGVSQNPRHKITKRGQNVTFRCDPISEHNRLYWYRQTLGQGPEFLTYFQNEAQLEKSRLLSDRFSAERPKGSFSTLEIQRTEQGDSAMYLCASSPRKENIQYFGAGTRLSVL.

The chain combines TRBV29-1 with TRBJ1-6, with 7 bases that match TRBD1. This CDR3 has 13 residues. The germline V gene encodes CDR1 SQVTM and CDR2 ANQGSEA. CDR3 protein: CSAPRQGCSPLHF. CDR3 nucleotide sequence: TGCAGTGCCCCGAGACAGGGATGTTCACCCCTCCACTTT.

V gene TRBV9 combines with J gene TRBJ2-7; D possibly corresponds to TRBD2 (6 bases). Germline loops: CDR1 SGDLS, CDR2 YYNGEE. This CDR3 has 14 amino acids. Trimming took 2 bases from V and 5 from J, leaving 14 bases between them. CDR3 protein: CASSVMSGAHEQYF. Written as DNA, the CDR3 is TGTGCCAGCAGCGTGATGTCGGGAGCCCACGAGCAGTACTTC.

This clone showed up just a few times. V is TRBV11-3 and J is TRBJ2-3; no firm D call. The CDR3 runs to 10 residues. V gave up 5 bases and J gave up 5 bases, with 2 bases separating them. Germline V CDR1 and CDR2: SGHNT, YENEEA. The CDR3 DNA is TGTGCCAGCAGCCAAGATACGCAGTATTTT. Its protein is CASSQDTQYF.

This rearrangement joins TRBV15 to TRBJ1-5; 10 bases fit TRBD1. The CDR3 covers 18 residues. V was clipped by 1 base and J by 2 bases; unmatched bases: 8. Germline values: CDR1 LNHNV, CDR2 YYDKDF (reference sequence). The CDR3 here is CATSRGIGTGEGNQPQHF. The CDR3 bases are TGTGCCACCAGCAGAGGAATTGGGACAGGGGAGGGCAATCAGCCCCAGCATTTT.

This clone has more than one count but fewer than ten. The chain has TRBV7-2 and TRBJ2-3; 10 bases are shared with TRBD2. CDR1 is SGHTA and CDR2 is FQGNSA in the germline V gene. V gave up 5 bases and J gave up 5 bases; unmatched junction bases: 10. This CDR3 region has 16 residues. The CDR3 here is CASSPTPSGGGDTQYF. The CDR3 DNA sequence: TGTGCCAGCAGCCCTACTCCTAGCGGGGGAGGAGATACGCAGTATTTT.

The V and J genes are TRBV6-6 and TRBJ2-5; 8 nucleotides line up with TRBD2. The CDR3 runs to 13 residues. V trimming: 3 bases; J trimming: 4 bases; junction bases outside the gene matches: 1. The germline CDR1 and CDR2 sequences are MNHNY and SVGAGI (reference sequence). In nucleotides, the CDR3 is TGTGCCAGCAGTTATCGGGGGGGAGAGACCCAGTACTTC. Translation: CASSYRGGETQYF.

This chain links TRBV18 with TRBJ1-6; TRBD1 aligns across 9 bases. Germline assignment: CDR1 KGHSH and CDR2 LQKENI. This CDR3 has 17 residues. V trimming: 1 base; J trimming: 4 bases; junction bases outside the gene matches: 5. The CDR3, as DNA: TGTGCCAGCTCACCACGATCTGGACAGGGGTATAATTCACCCCTCCACTTT. This codes for CASSPRSGQGYNSPLHF. Together with reference TRBV18 and TRBJ1-6, the CDR3 gives the full variable domain: NAGVMQNPRHLVRRRGQEARLRCSPMKGHSHVYWYRQLPEEGLKFMVYLQKENIIDESGMPKERFSAEFPKEGPSILRIQQVVRGDSAAYFCASSPRSGQGYNSPLHFGNGTRLTVT.

The chain employs TRBV7-9 and TRBJ1-1; 10 bases match TRBD1. Per the germline V gene, CDR1 is SEHNR and CDR2 is FQNEAQ (reference sequence). The J segment lost 5 bases and the V segment lost 5 bases, leaving 2 bases of the junction unmatched. This CDR3 region has 13 residues. The CDR3 sequence: CASSMDRGTEAFF. CDR3 bases: TGTGCCAGCAGCATGGACAGGGGGACTGAAGCTTTCTTT.

This clone was counted only a few times. V and J are TRBV18 and TRBJ2-4; TRBD1 matches at 8 bases. This CDR3 is 15 amino acids long. V trimming: 2 bases; J trimming: 7 bases; junction bases outside the gene matches: 7. CDR1 and CDR2 from the germline V gene are KGHSH and LQKENI. CDR3 loop: CASSPTTGVGNIQYF. In DNA, the CDR3 is TGTGCCAGCTCACCAACGACAGGGGTTGGGAACATTCAGTACTTC. The whole variable domain, remainder taken from reference TRBV18 and TRBJ2-4, is NAGVMQNPRHLVRRRGQEARLRCSPMKGHSHVYWYRQLPEEGLKFMVYLQKENIIDESGMPKERFSAEFPKEGPSILRIQQVVRGDSAAYFCASSPTTGVGNIQYFGAGTRLSVL.

The V gene is TRBV6-6, the J gene TRBJ2-5; D not resolved. From germline, CDR1 is MNHNY and CDR2 SVGAGI (reference sequence). V was cut by 2 bases and J by 0 bases, with 4 bases left in between. The CDR3 has 13 residues. This CDR3 is CASSYRDQETQYF. For the CDR3, the DNA is TGTGCCAGCAGTTACAGGGACCAAGAGACCCAGTACTTC.

This clone was picked up a small number of times. V gene TRBV13 combines with J gene TRBJ2-1; weak D call: TRBD2 (6 bases). Between the trimmed V and J ends, which lost 0 bases and 5 bases, there was a span of 20 bases. The germline V gene has CDR1 PRHDT and CDR2 FYEKMQ (reference sequence). This CDR3 is 18 amino acids long. CDR3: CASSLGPQIRGWDNEQFF. CDR3 DNA sequence: TGTGCCAGCAGCTTAGGCCCCCAGATCCGGGGGTGGGACAATGAGCAGTTCTTC.

This clone was seen a handful of times. The rearrangement joins TRBV18 to TRBJ2-7, with D perhaps TRBD1 or TRBD2 (5 bases each). The CDR3 length is 13 residues. Trimming removed 7 bases from V and 7 bases from J, with 17 bases in between. Germline loops: CDR1 KGHSH, CDR2 LQKENI. CDR3 bases: TGTGCCAGCTACCGGGACGACCCTGGGGAGCAGTACTTC. Encoded protein: CASYRDDPGEQYF.

V is TRBV7-3 and J is TRBJ2-2; 11 bases agree with TRBD2. There are 15 residues in the CDR3. V shed 4 bases and J 5 bases; nucleotides not matched to a gene: 3. Per the germline V gene, CDR1 is SGHTA and CDR2 is FQGTGA. In DNA, the CDR3 is TGTGCCAGCAGCTCTACTAGCGGGGGTACCGGGGAGCTGTTTTTT. Protein product: CASSSTSGGTGELFF.